This record concerns one TCR beta chain sequence. As yet, its antigen is unknown. Only in-frame clones appear in the TCRdb table, and some are missing; sequencing was by immunoSEQ multiplex PCR. The data hold 90,000 to 130,000 clones, with 70% to 90% observed a single time. The data were taken from a study of PD-1 blockade in classical Hodgkin lymphoma. Study overall: Once every 2 weeks, patients received intravenous nivolumab at 3 mg/kg.

Study-level findings and limits: There was a significant rise in CD4+ TCR diversity by C4D1, with no such rise for CD8+.

The CDR3 is 19 residues long. Germline-derived CDR1 and CDR2 are MGHRA and YSYEKL. Deletions cut 0 bases from V and 1 base from J, with 19 bases between. All the patients suffered relapse after autologous stem cell transplantation, and brentuximab vedotin exposure differed. The chain couples TRBV4-1 to TRBJ1-5; D may be TRBD1 (5 bases). This sequence originates from a human donor with classical Hodgkin lymphoma. The specimen was peripheral blood mononuclear cells (PBMCs), collected before the second cycle of nivolumab. CDR3 sequence: CASSQDPPGNRGSNQPQHF. The CDR3 DNA follows: TGCGCCAGCAGCCAAGATCCTCCAGGAAACCGGGGGAGCAATCAGCCCCAGCATTTT.